The 21 T cell receptor beta chains given below trace back to one sample, sequenced in a study of shared clonotypes between healthy human individuals. Only CD45RO-negative cells positively selected for CCR7 counted as naive CD8 cells, so terminally differentiated effector memory CD45RA+ cells were excluded. Here immunoSEQ multiplex PCR was the method, and the copy in TCRdb shows in-frame clones only, minus some. The sample includes 2 million to 2.5 million clones, about 93% of them seen just once. The sequenced sample was naive CD8+ T cells from PBMCs. The receptor set was obtained from a man younger than 30 in good health. Some clones in this sample may be carry-over from other donors' samples.

The chain has TRBV5-6 and TRBJ2-2, with TRBD2 matching over 12 bases. The V and J ends lost 3 bases and 5 bases, in that order; junction bases with no gene match: 5. The CDR3 is 16 residues long. Germline CDR1 and CDR2: SGHDT and YYEEEE. CDR3 nucleotide sequence: TGTGCCAGCAGCTGGGGGACTAGCGGGCTGACCGGGGAGCTGTTTTTT. Encoded protein: CASSWGTSGLTGELFF.

The chain couples TRBV19 to TRBJ2-2; D not certain. Germline assignment: CDR1 LNHDA and CDR2 SQIVND (reference sequence). The length of the CDR3 is 16 residues. Between the trimmed V and J ends, which lost 6 bases and 5 bases, there was a span of 19 bases. This CDR3 is CASRTGEDRITGELFF. CDR3 coding DNA: TGTGCCAGTAGAACCGGAGAGGACCGAATAACCGGGGAGCTGTTTTTT.

In nucleotides, the CDR3 is TGCGCCAGCAGCCGACAGGGCCGCCCAGCAAATGAAAAACTGTTTTTT. It is translated as CASSRQGRPANEKLFF. The chain links TRBV5-1 to TRBJ1-4, with TRBD1 matching over 7 bases. CDR3 length: 16 amino acids. The ends lost 4 bases at V and 5 bases at J; junction bases unmatched: 11. Per germline, CDR1 SGHRS and CDR2 YFSETQ.

This clone was recorded only once. The chain carries TRBV7-9 and TRBJ1-1; D is undetermined. V lost 1 base, J lost 1 base, and 10 bases lay in between. CDR3 length equals 15 residues. CDR1 and CDR2 from the germline V gene are SEHNR and FQNEAQ (reference sequence). This chain's CDR3 is CASSLEGGSNTEAFF. The DNA of the CDR3 is TGTGCCAGCAGCTTAGAGGGAGGGTCGAACACTGAAGCTTTCTTT.

This chain connects TRBV5-1 to TRBJ2-1; 8 positions match TRBD2. The CDR3 sequence is 15 residues long. V shed 4 bases and J 7 bases; nucleotides not matched to a gene: 10. The V gene's germline CDR1 is SGHRS and CDR2 YFSETQ. The CDR3 sequence is CASSGRLASGNEQFF. The CDR3, as DNA: TGCGCCAGCAGCGGACGACTAGCGTCGGGTAATGAGCAGTTCTTC.

The chain is built from TRBV7-3 and TRBJ2-1, with D uncertain. This CDR3 spans 13 amino acids. V was cut by 3 bases and J by 4 bases, with 7 bases left in between. The germline CDR1 and CDR2 sequences are SGHTA and FQGTGA. Written as DNA, the CDR3 is TGTGCCAGCAGCTTGGGATTTTACAATGAGCAGTTCTTC. Translated: CASSLGFYNEQFF. The full variable domain, rest sourced from reference TRBV7-3 and TRBJ2-1, is GAGVSQTPSNKVTEKGKYVELRCDPISGHTALYWYRQSLGQGPEFLIYFQGTGAADDSGLPNDRFFAVRPEGSVSTLKIQRTERGDSAVYLCASSLGFYNEQFFGPGTRLTVL.

This clone was seen a single time. The CDR3 loop reads CASSQDLVKGSYNEQFF. The CDR3, as DNA: TGCGCCAGCAGCCAAGATCTGGTTAAGGGCTCCTACAATGAGCAGTTCTTC. The chain uses TRBV4-1 and TRBJ2-1; D remains ambiguous. The CDR3 is 17 residues long. V lost 0 bases and J lost 0, with 12 bases in between. The germline V gene has CDR1 MGHRA and CDR2 YSYEKL.

The chain combines TRBV6-4 with TRBJ1-1, with a weak D call TRBD1 (5 bases). The CDR3 spans 16 residues. Per the germline V gene, CDR1 is MRHNA and CDR2 is SNTAGT. The V end was cut by 6 bases, the J end by 3 bases, with 20 bases between. CDR3 sequence: CASSPPERGEHTEAFF. The CDR3, as DNA: TGTGCCAGCAGCCCCCCCGAGCGGGGGGAGCACACTGAAGCTTTCTTT.

This chain links TRBV18 with TRBJ2-2, with D uncertain. Germline lookup yields CDR1 KGHSH and CDR2 LQKENI. V lost 4 bases and J lost 1, with 4 bases in between. The CDR3 loop spans 13 amino acids. This CDR3 is CASSLQNTGELFF. The DNA of the CDR3 is TGTGCCAGCTCACTACAGAACACCGGGGAGCTGTTTTTT. The full variable domain, in which reference TRBV18 and TRBJ2-2 provide the parts outside the CDR3, is NAGVMQNPRHLVRRRGQEARLRCSPMKGHSHVYWYRQLPEEGLKFMVYLQKENIIDESGMPKERFSAEFPKEGPSILRIQQVVRGDSAAYFCASSLQNTGELFFGEGSRLTVL.

The chain couples TRBV29-1 to TRBJ2-7; TRBD2 aligns across 8 bases. The V segment lost 3 bases and the J segment 0 bases; nucleotides outside the gene matches: 4. CDR3 length equals 14 residues. CDR1 and CDR2 (germline): SQVTM, ANQGSEA. The CDR3 DNA reads as TGCAGCGTTGACGGGGGGGCGAGCTCCTACGAGCAGTACTTC. This sequence encodes CSVDGGASSYEQYF.

The chain combines TRBV2 with TRBJ1-4; 9 bases fit TRBD1. This CDR3 contains 15 residues. Germline V gene data show CDR1 as SNHLY and CDR2 as FYNNEI. The V segment lost 3 bases and the J segment 8 bases; nucleotides outside the gene matches: 7. The DNA of the CDR3 is TGTGCCAGCAGTGATTTGCGGGACAGGGTCGAAAAACTGTTTTTT. Its protein product is CASSDLRDRVEKLFF. Complete variable domain (other parts from reference TRBV2 and TRBJ1-4): EPEVTQTPSHQVTQMGQEVILRCVPISNHLYFYWYRQILGQKVEFLVSFYNNEISEKSEIFDDQFSVERPDGSNFTLKIRSTKLEDSAMYFCASSDLRDRVEKLFFGSGTQLSVL.

The rearrangement links TRBV27 to TRBJ1-1, with a weak D call TRBD1 (6 bases). Germline V CDR1 and CDR2: MNHEY, SMNVEV (reference sequence). V was pared by 3 bases and J by 0 bases, with 11 bases between. The CDR3 sequence is 15 residues long. The CDR3 DNA is TGTGCCAGCAGTTTGACACAGGGACTGAACACTGAAGCTTTCTTT. Protein product: CASSLTQGLNTEAFF.

The rearrangement links TRBV5-5 to TRBJ2-7; 7 nucleotides match TRBD1. V shed 7 bases, J shed 0 bases, and the junction held 7 bases outside the gene matches. CDR1 and CDR2 from the germline V gene are SGHKS and YYEKEE (reference sequence). The CDR3 extends over 14 amino acids. The CDR3 DNA sequence: TGTGCCAGCCTTCTCTCAGGGGGCTCCTACGAGCAGTACTTC. Translating gives CASLLSGGSYEQYF.

The J gene is TRBJ2-7, the V gene TRBV27; D remains ambiguous. In germline, CDR1 is MNHEY, CDR2 SMNVEV (reference sequence). V was cut by 2 bases and J by 3 bases, with 8 bases left in between. This CDR3 has 13 amino acids. The CDR3 is CASSLGSFYEQYF. The CDR3 bases are TGTGCCAGCAGTTTAGGAAGCTTCTACGAGCAGTACTTC.

The chain joins TRBV11-2 to TRBJ2-3; no clear D. CDR1 is SGHAT and CDR2 is FQNNGV in the germline V gene. The length of the CDR3 is 15 residues. V dropped 5 bases and J dropped 1 base, with 13 bases sitting between them. CDR3 in DNA: TGTGCCAGCAGCGCCCCGATTTACCGCACAGATACGCAGTATTTT. This encodes CASSAPIYRTDTQYF.

V is TRBV6-5 and J is TRBJ1-2; 7 bases are shared with TRBD1. There are 15 residues in the CDR3. V lost 2 bases and J lost 3; bases outside the gene matches: 6. The germline V gene has CDR1 MNHEY and CDR2 SVGAGI. CDR3 sequence reads: CASSYRQGGDYGYTF. The CDR3 DNA follows: TGTGCCAGCAGTTACAGACAGGGTGGGGACTATGGCTACACCTTC.

This clone occurred once. V gene TRBV2 combines with J gene TRBJ2-5; D possibly uses TRBD1 or TRBD2 (5 bases each). V was cut by 4 bases and J by 3 bases, with 12 bases left in between. The germline gives CDR1 SNHLY, CDR2 FYNNEI. CDR3 length: 14 residues. Here the CDR3 DNA reads TGTGCCAGCAGTGGGGAGAACAGGAAAGAGACCCAGTACTTC. Amino acids: CASSGENRKETQYF.

This clone was found once. V gene TRBV6-5 combines with J gene TRBJ1-2; no clear D. The CDR3 extends over 15 amino acids. Per germline, CDR1 MNHEY and CDR2 SVGAGI. Trimming stripped 4 bases from V and 8 bases from J, with 20 bases between. CDR3 bases: TGTGCCAGCAGTTCGGAGGACTACCCGGTGGAGGGCTACACCTTC. Translation: CASSSEDYPVEGYTF.

Concerning this clone: Within the sample, other DNA sequences also encode this same CDR3. The chain links TRBV28 to TRBJ2-7; the D is unclear. The length of the CDR3 is 12 residues. Germline loops: CDR1 MDHEN, CDR2 SYDVKM. Trimming shortened V by 2 bases and J by 7 bases, and 9 bases separated the two germline ends. CDR3 sequence: CASSLMGREQYF. CDR3 DNA: TGTGCCAGCAGTTTAATGGGAAGGGAGCAGTACTTC.

A word on this clone: The sample contains more than one DNA sequence encoding this CDR3. This chain uses TRBV20-1 with TRBJ1-3; D gene unclear. V was clipped by 2 bases and J by 4 bases, with 3 bases between them. The CDR3 length is 11 residues. CDR1 and CDR2 (germline): DFQATT, SNEGSKA (reference sequence). The CDR3: CSARSGNTIYF. CDR3 sequence (DNA): TGCAGTGCTAGATCCGGAAACACCATATATTTT.

The V and J genes are TRBV12-5 and TRBJ2-1; TRBD2 agrees at 13 bases. The length of the CDR3 is 15 residues. Germline V gives CDR1 LGHNT, CDR2 FRNRAP. V lost 5 bases and J lost 7; bases outside the gene matches: 5. CDR3 amino acids: CASGGTSGGGNEQFF. The CDR3 DNA reads as TGTGCTAGTGGTGGAACTAGCGGGGGGGGAAATGAGCAGTTCTTC.